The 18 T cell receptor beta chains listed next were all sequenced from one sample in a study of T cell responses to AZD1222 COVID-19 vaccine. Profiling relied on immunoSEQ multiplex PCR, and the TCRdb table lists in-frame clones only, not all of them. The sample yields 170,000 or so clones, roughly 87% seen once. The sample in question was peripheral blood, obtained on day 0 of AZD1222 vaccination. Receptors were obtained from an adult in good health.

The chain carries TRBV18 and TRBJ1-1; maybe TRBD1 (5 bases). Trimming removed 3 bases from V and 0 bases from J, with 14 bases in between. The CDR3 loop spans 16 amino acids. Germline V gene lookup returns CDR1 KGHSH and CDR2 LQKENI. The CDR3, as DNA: TGTGCCAGCTCACCGCCCCCGACAGCGATGAACACTGAAGCTTTCTTT. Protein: CASSPPPTAMNTEAFF.

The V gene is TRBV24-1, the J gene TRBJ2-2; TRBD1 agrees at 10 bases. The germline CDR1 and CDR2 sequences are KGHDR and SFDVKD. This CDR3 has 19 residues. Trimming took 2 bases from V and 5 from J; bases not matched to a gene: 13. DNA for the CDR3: TGTGCCACCAGTGATTCGGGGGTGATAGGGACAGGGGATACCGGGGAGCTGTTTTTT. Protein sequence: CATSDSGVIGTGDTGELFF.

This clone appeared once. CDR3 sequence (DNA): TGTGCCAGCTCACTTGGGGCAGGGTCCTACAATGAGCAGTTCTTC. Translated: CASSLGAGSYNEQFF. The chain carries TRBV18 and TRBJ2-1; D may be TRBD1 (5 bases). Trimming shortened V by 4 bases and J by 1 base, and 11 bases separated the two germline ends. Germline lookup yields CDR1 KGHSH and CDR2 LQKENI. The CDR3 has 15 residues.

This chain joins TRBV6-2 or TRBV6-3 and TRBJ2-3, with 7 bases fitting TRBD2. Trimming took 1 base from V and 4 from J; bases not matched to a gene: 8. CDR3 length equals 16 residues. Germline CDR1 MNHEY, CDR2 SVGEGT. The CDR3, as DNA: TGTGCCAGCAGTTACTGGGGGGAGGGCCGCGCAGATACGCAGTATTTT. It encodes CASSYWGEGRADTQYF.

CDR3 in DNA: TGTGCCAGCAGTTTCGGCCTTTTCTACGAGCAGTACTTC. This codes for CASSFGLFYEQYF. This sequence joins TRBV12-3 or TRBV12-4 and TRBJ2-7; D gene uncertain. Trimming cost V 3 bases and J 3 bases, with 9 bases left between them. The CDR3 runs to 13 residues.

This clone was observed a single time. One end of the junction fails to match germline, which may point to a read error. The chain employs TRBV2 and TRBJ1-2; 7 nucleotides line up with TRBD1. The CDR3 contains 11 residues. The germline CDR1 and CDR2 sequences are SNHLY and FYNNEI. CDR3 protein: CASSNDRVYLF. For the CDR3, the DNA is TGTGCCAGCAGTAACGACAGGGTCTATTTGTTC. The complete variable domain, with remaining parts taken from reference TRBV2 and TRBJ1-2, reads EPEVTQTPSHQVTQMGQEVILRCVPISNHLYFYWYRQILGQKVEFLVSFYNNEISEKSEIFDDQFSVERPDGSNFTLKIRSTKLEDSAMYFCASSNDRVYLFGSGTRLTVV.

CDR3 in DNA: TGTGCCAGCAGCCAAGGGGCTAGCGGGAGCTCCTACAATGAGCAGTTCTTC. Translation: CASSQGASGSSYNEQFF. The gene calls are TRBV3-1 (or the pseudogene TRBV3-2) and TRBJ2-1; TRBD2 aligns across 10 bases. The CDR3 totals 17 residues. J lost 0 bases, V lost 1 base, and 3 bases had no gene match. In germline, CDR1 is LGHDT, CDR2 YNNKEL (reference sequence).

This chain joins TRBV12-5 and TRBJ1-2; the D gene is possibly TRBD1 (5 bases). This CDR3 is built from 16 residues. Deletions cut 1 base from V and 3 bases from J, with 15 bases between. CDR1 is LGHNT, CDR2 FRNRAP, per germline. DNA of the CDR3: TGTGCTAGTGGTTTGGCCCAAACGAACAGGTACTATGGCTACACCTTC. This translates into CASGLAQTNRYYGYTF.

CDR3 coding DNA: TGTGCCAGCAGCCACGGACAGGTCATCGGTAGCACTGAAGCTTTCTTT. Translating gives CASSHGQVIGSTEAFF. The J gene is TRBJ1-1, the V gene TRBV3-1 (or the pseudogene TRBV3-2); 7 bases are shared with TRBD1. This CDR3 contains 16 residues. Germline CDR1 and CDR2: LGHDT and YNNKEL (reference sequence). Unmatched junction bases numbered 11, after V lost 3 bases and J lost 4 bases.

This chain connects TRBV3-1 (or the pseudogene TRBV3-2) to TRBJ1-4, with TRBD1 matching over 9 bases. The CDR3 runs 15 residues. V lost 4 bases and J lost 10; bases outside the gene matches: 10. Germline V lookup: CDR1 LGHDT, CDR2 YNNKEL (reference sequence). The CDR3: CASSLSGQGFGKLFF. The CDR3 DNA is TGTGCCAGCAGCCTATCGGGACAGGGATTCGGAAAACTGTTTTTT.

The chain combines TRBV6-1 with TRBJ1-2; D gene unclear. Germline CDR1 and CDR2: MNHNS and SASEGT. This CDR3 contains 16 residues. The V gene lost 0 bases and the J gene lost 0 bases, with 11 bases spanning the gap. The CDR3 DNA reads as TGTGCCAGCAGTGAAGCGTTTACAGCCTCTAACTATGGCTACACCTTC. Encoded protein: CASSEAFTASNYGYTF.

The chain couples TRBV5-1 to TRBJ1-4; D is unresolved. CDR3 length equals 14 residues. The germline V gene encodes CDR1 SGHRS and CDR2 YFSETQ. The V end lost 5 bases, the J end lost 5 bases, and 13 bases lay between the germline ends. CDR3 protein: CASSSSASNEKLFF. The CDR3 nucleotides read TGCGCCAGCAGTTCTTCTGCTTCAAATGAAAAACTGTTTTTT.

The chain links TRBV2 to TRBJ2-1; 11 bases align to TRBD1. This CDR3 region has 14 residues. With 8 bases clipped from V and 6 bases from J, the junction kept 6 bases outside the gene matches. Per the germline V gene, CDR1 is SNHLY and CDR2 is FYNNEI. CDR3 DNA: TGTGCCAGCGCCCGGGACAGGGGGTTCAATGAGCAGTTCTTC. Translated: CASARDRGFNEQFF. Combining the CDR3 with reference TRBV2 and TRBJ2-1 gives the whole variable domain EPEVTQTPSHQVTQMGQEVILRCVPISNHLYFYWYRQILGQKVEFLVSFYNNEISEKSEIFDDQFSVERPDGSNFTLKIRSTKLEDSAMYFCASARDRGFNEQFFGPGTRLTVL.

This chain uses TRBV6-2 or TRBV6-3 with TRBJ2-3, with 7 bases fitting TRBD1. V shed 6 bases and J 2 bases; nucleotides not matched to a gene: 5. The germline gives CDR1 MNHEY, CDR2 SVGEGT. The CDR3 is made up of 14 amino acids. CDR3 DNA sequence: TGTGCCAGCAGCTTACAGGGGTACACAGATACGCAGTATTTT. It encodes CASSLQGYTDTQYF.

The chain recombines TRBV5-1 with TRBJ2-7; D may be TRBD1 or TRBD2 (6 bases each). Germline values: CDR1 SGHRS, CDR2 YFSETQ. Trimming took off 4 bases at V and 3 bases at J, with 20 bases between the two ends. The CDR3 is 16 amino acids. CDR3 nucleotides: TGCGCCAGCAGCCCCGAGTGGGGGGCCGGGGACTACGAGCAGTACTTC. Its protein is CASSPEWGAGDYEQYF.

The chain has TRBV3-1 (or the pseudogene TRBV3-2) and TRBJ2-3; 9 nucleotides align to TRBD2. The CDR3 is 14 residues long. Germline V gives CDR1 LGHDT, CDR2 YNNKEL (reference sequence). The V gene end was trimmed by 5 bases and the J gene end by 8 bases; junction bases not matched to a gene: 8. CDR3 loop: CASSATGTSSTQYF. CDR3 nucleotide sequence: TGTGCCAGCAGCGCCACCGGGACTAGCAGTACGCAGTATTTT.

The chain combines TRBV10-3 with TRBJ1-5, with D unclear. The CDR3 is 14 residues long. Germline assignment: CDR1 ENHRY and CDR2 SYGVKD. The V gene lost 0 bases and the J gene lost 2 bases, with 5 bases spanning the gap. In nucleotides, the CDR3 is TGTGCCATCAGTGAGTCGGCAGGCAATCAGCCCCAGCATTTT. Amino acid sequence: CAISESAGNQPQHF.

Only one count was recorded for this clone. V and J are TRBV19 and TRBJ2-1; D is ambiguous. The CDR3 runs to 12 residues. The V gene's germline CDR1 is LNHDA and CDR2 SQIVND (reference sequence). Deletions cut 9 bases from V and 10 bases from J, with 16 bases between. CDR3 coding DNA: TGTGCCAGCCACTCATATAGAGGCGAGCAGTTCTTC. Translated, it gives CASHSYRGEQFF.